A selection of T cell receptor beta chains follows, all from one sample in a study of shared clonotypes between healthy human individuals. TCRdb's copy holds only in-frame clones and misses some; the assay was immunoSEQ multiplex PCR. The sample consists of about 2.4 million clones, roughly 93% of them appearing once. Input material: naive CD4+ T cells from PBMCs. Receptors were obtained from a man aged 18 to 35 in good health. Some clones in this sample may be carry-over from other donors' samples. Each CDR3 is given with its conserved first and last residue. Each record gives: J gene, V gene, D gene, clone size, CDR3 protein, CDR3 DNA. D genes are given only for firm matches. The listing skips clone size in some rows; elsewhere it reads once, few, many or a size class.

TRBJ1-4	TRBV5-1	TRBD1	.	CASSMDRGTEKLFF	TGCGCCAGCAGTATGGACAGGGGAACAGAAAAACTGTTTTTT
TRBJ2-2	TRBV4-1	TRBD2	.	CASSQVLRMAGVHTGELFF	TGCGCCAGCAGCCAAGTACTAAGGATGGCGGGAGTGCACACCGGGGAGCTGTTTTTT
TRBJ2-1	TRBV7-8	.	.	CASSRTGEDEQFF	TGTGCCAGCAGCCGCACGGGAGAGGATGAGCAGTTCTTC
TRBJ2-7	TRBV7-5	.	.	CVRSPPVEGREYEQYF	TGTGTCAGAAGCCCTCCTGTCGAGGGCCGGGAGTACGAGCAGTACTTC
TRBJ2-7	TRBV28	.	.	CASSRDPVSSYEQYF	TGTGCCAGCAGCCGGGACCCAGTCTCCTCCTACGAGCAGTACTTC
TRBJ1-1	TRBV5-1	.	.	CASSPGHLNTEAFF	TGCGCCAGCAGCCCCGGACACTTGAACACTGAAGCTTTCTTT
TRBJ2-5	TRBV7-2	TRBD2	.	CASSLDRTRETQYF	TGTGCCAGCAGCTTAGACCGGACTAGAGAGACCCAGTACTTC
TRBJ2-7	TRBV7-8	TRBD2	.	CASSSSGLYEQYF	TGTGCCAGCAGTTCTAGCGGCCTCTACGAGCAGTACTTC
TRBJ2-5	TRBV27	.	once	CASSSRYQETQYF	TGTGCCAGCAGTTCGCGTTACCAAGAGACCCAGTACTTC
TRBJ1-1	TRBV5-4	TRBD1	.	CASSGQGSAEAFF	TGTGCCAGCAGTGGACAGGGGAGCGCTGAAGCTTTCTTT